One and the same sample provided the 30 T cell receptor beta chains below, sequenced in a study of beta chain features in type 1 diabetes. Every isolated RNA sample was fully reverse transcribed, so sequencing captured expressed TCRB transcripts. Using immunoSEQ multiplex PCR, the repertoire was profiled, and TCRdb retains in-frame clones only, with some absent. The sample includes 200,000 to 250,000 clones, about a tenth of them seen just once. The material sequenced was central memory CD4+ T cells from blood. The receptor set was obtained from a young man in good health.

The rearrangement uses TRBV5-1 and TRBJ2-7; D is possibly TRBD1 or TRBD2 (5 bases each). Germline V gives CDR1 SGHRS, CDR2 YFSETQ. The V and J ends lost 4 bases and 3 bases respectively, with 17 bases between them. CDR3 length equals 15 residues. CDR3 bases: TGCGCCAGCAGCGCCAACCCGGGACCCTACTACGAGCAGTACTTC. Protein product: CASSANPGPYYEQYF.

The rearrangement uses TRBV11-2 and TRBJ1-1; tentatively, D is TRBD1 (6 bases). CDR1 is SGHAT, CDR2 FQNNGV, per germline. V lost 1 base, J lost 0 bases, and 12 bases lay in between. The CDR3 is 16 amino acids. Here the CDR3 reads CASSLGGRNLNTEAFF. CDR3 in DNA: TGTGCCAGCAGCTTAGGGGGGCGGAACTTGAACACTGAAGCTTTCTTT.

In its sample, this clone was seen a few times. The rearrangement links TRBV5-1 to TRBJ2-5, with TRBD1 identical over 10 bases. Germline V lookup: CDR1 SGHRS, CDR2 YFSETQ. With V trimmed by 7 bases and J by 1 base, 7 bases remained unmatched. This CDR3 is built from 15 residues. The DNA of the CDR3 is TGCGCCAGCGGAGAGGGACAGGGGACCCAAGAGACCCAGTACTTC. Residues: CASGEGQGTQETQYF.

This clone was observed a handful of times. This sequence joins TRBV4-2 and TRBJ2-1, with 9 bases fitting TRBD2. V lost 2 bases, J lost 2 bases, and 4 bases stayed unmatched. Per germline, CDR1 LGHNA and CDR2 YNFKEQ. The CDR3 sequence is 16 residues long. The CDR3 DNA reads as TGTGCCAGCAGCCAAAGTCGCGGGAGGGCCTACAATGAGCAGTTCTTC. Protein: CASSQSRGRAYNEQFF.

This clone was seen at least ten times. This chain links TRBV5-1 with TRBJ2-1, with D possibly being TRBD1 (5 bases). The CDR3 is 16 amino acids. Trimming took 2 bases from V and 6 from J, leaving 18 bases between them. CDR1 is SGHRS and CDR2 is YFSETQ in the germline V gene. The CDR3 DNA is TGCGCCAGCAGCTTCAGGGCCCCTGTATATTCCAATGAGCAGTTCTTC. Its protein is CASSFRAPVYSNEQFF.

The chain is built from TRBV7-9 and TRBJ1-2; no clear D. The CDR3 is 12 amino acids. Germline CDR1 SEHNR, CDR2 FQNEAQ (reference sequence). V was clipped by 4 bases and J by 3 bases, with 6 bases between them. CDR3 DNA: TGTGCCAGCAGCTGGACGGACTATGGCTACACCTTC. It is translated as CASSWTDYGYTF.

The sample holds many counts of this clone. The genes are TRBV2 and TRBJ2-3; 7 nucleotides line up with TRBD2. This CDR3 spans 13 amino acids. CDR1 SNHLY and CDR2 FYNNEI come from the germline V gene. The V gene end was trimmed by 4 bases and the J gene end by 6 bases; junction bases not matched to a gene: 4. In DNA, the CDR3 is TGTGCCAGCAGTGGACTAGCCCGCGATACGCAGTATTTT. It codes for CASSGLARDTQYF.

The chain employs TRBV7-2 and TRBJ1-2; D is unclear. CDR3 length equals 14 residues. CDR1 is SGHTA, CDR2 FQGNSA, per germline. Trimming removed 1 base from V and 1 base from J, with 7 bases in between. CDR3 DNA: TGTGCCAGCAGCTTAGGTGGAGTTAACTATGGCTACACCTTC. Translation gives CASSLGGVNYGYTF.

This clone appeared a few times. The J gene is TRBJ2-7, the V gene TRBV19, with a tentative D call TRBD2 (5 bases). CDR1 is LNHDA, CDR2 SQIVND, per germline (reference sequence). The CDR3 is made up of 15 amino acids. Trimming stripped 5 bases from V and 5 bases from J, with 19 bases between. The CDR3 region has the DNA TGTGCCAGTAGTCCCACCCATAGCGTCCTGGACGAGCAGTACTTC. Translating it yields CASSPTHSVLDEQYF. Full variable domain (missing parts from reference TRBV19 and TRBJ2-7): DGGITQSPKYLFRKEGQNVTLSCEQNLNHDAMYWYRQDPGQGLRLIYYSQIVNDFQKGDIAEGYSVSREKKESFPLTVTSAQKNPTAFYLCASSPTHSVLDEQYFGPGTRLTVT.

This clone was detected a few times. The CDR3 DNA reads TGTGCCAGCAGTTTCGACATTCCCAATTACTCCTACGAGCAGTACTTC. Translation: CASSFDIPNYSYEQYF. V usage is TRBV27 and J usage is TRBJ2-7; no clear D gene. The CDR3 is 16 amino acids. Trimming took 3 bases from V and 0 from J, leaving 15 bases between them. Germline values: CDR1 MNHEY, CDR2 SMNVEV (reference sequence).

The table lists this clone with a few counts. The rearrangement uses TRBV7-9 and TRBJ2-2, with D possibly called TRBD1 or TRBD2 (5 bases each). The CDR3 contains 16 residues. CDR1 is SEHNR and CDR2 is FQNEAQ in the germline V gene (reference sequence). V lost 1 base, J lost 4 bases, and 13 bases lay in between. CDR3 in DNA: TGTGCCAGCAGCTTAGGTGGGACGATCGGCACCGGGGAGCTGTTTTTT. This gives the protein CASSLGGTIGTGELFF.

To note about this clone: Given a much more abundant clone one base away, this may be a read error. J is TRBJ2-1 and V is TRBV6-5; 12 bases are shared with TRBD2. The CDR3 is 15 amino acids. Germline-derived CDR1 and CDR2 are MNHEY and SVGAGI. V shed 4 bases, J shed 7 bases, and the junction held 5 bases outside the gene matches. The CDR3 coding sequence is TGTGCCAGCAGTTCTCTAGCGGGAGGGCGGAATGAGCAGTTCTTC. Residues: CASSSLAGGRNEQFF.

This clone has just a few counts. The chain combines TRBV6-5 with TRBJ2-7, with no clear D. V was cut by 4 bases and J by 5 bases, with 12 bases left in between. Germline V lookup: CDR1 MNHEY, CDR2 SVGAGI. The CDR3 sequence is 13 residues long. The CDR3 coding sequence is TGTGCCAGCAGTTCCCTCTTAGTGCACGAGCAGTACTTC. Protein sequence: CASSSLLVHEQYF.

The chain links TRBV4-3 to TRBJ1-5; 8 positions agree with TRBD1. Germline V CDR1 and CDR2: LGHNA, YSLEER. With 4 bases clipped from V and 6 bases from J, the junction kept 2 bases outside the gene matches. This CDR3 spans 13 amino acids. CDR3 in DNA: TGCGCCAGCAGCCCCGACAGGGGTCAGCCCCAGCATTTT. As protein: CASSPDRGQPQHF.

This clone was seen repeatedly, ten times or more. The chain combines TRBV25-1 with TRBJ2-5; D possibly matches TRBD1 or TRBD2 (5 bases each). Trimming pared 8 bases from V and 2 bases from J, leaving 15 bases between. The CDR3 extends over 14 amino acids. The germline gives CDR1 MGHDK, CDR2 SYGVNS. The CDR3 bases are TGTGCCAGCTCCGGGACGGAGTTTCAAGAGACCCAGTACTTC. Its translation is CASSGTEFQETQYF.

This clone was detected ten times or more. The rearrangement links TRBV30 to TRBJ1-2; D is unresolved. Deletions cut 2 bases from V and 2 bases from J, with 6 bases between. The CDR3 is made up of 12 amino acids. The V gene's germline CDR1 is GTSNPN and CDR2 SVGIG (reference sequence). The DNA of the CDR3 is TGTGCCTGGAGTACATCGAACTATGGCTACACCTTC. It is translated as CAWSTSNYGYTF.

V is TRBV7-2 and J is TRBJ2-1, with D hard to call. Between the trimmed V and J ends, which lost 1 base and 8 bases, there was a span of 12 bases. Germline CDR1 is SGHTA and CDR2 is FQGNSA. The CDR3 totals 14 residues. CDR3 protein: CASSLVSGEDEQFF. As DNA, the CDR3 is TGTGCCAGCAGCTTAGTCTCGGGCGAGGATGAGCAGTTCTTC.

This clone has a count of ten or more. The chain has TRBV7-3 and TRBJ2-1, with D possibly being TRBD1 or TRBD2 (6 bases each). The germline V gene encodes CDR1 SGHTA and CDR2 FQGTGA. V gave up 5 bases and J gave up 8 bases, with 13 bases separating them. This CDR3 is built from 13 residues. In nucleotides, the CDR3 is TGTGCCAGCAGCCCCATAGGGGGGTATGAGCAGTTCTTC. It encodes CASSPIGGYEQFF.

This clone came up once. The chain joins TRBV9 to TRBJ1-1; D possibly corresponds to TRBD1 (6 bases). The CDR3 totals 15 residues. Germline assignment: CDR1 SGDLS and CDR2 YYNGEE. Trimming left V 4 bases short and J 4 bases short, with 17 bases between. The CDR3: CASSSFQGQGTEAFF. For the CDR3, the DNA is TGTGCCAGCAGCAGTTTCCAGGGGCAGGGCACTGAAGCTTTCTTT.

This sequence joins TRBV5-6 and TRBJ1-5; 7 nucleotides match TRBD1. Trimming at V came to 0 bases and at J to 7 bases, leaving 7 bases not matched to a gene. The CDR3 sequence is 15 residues long. Germline assignment: CDR1 SGHDT and CDR2 YYEEEE. In nucleotides, the CDR3 is TGTGCCAGCAGCTTGGGGCAGGGGGTTAACCAGCCCCAGCATTTT. The encoded protein is CASSLGQGVNQPQHF.

The chain couples TRBV18 to TRBJ2-7; D might be TRBD1 (5 bases). There are 13 residues in the CDR3. Trimming removed 6 bases at V and 0 bases at J, with 9 bases between. Germline assignment: CDR1 KGHSH and CDR2 LQKENI. The CDR3, as DNA: TGTGCCAGCTCGCCAGGGTCCTCCTACGAGCAGTACTTC. Its protein product is CASSPGSSYEQYF.

This clone was picked up a small number of times. The chain employs TRBV14 and TRBJ1-1; D ambiguous. The V and J ends lost 4 bases and 6 bases respectively, with 12 bases between them. The CDR3 length is 13 residues. Germline loops: CDR1 SGHDN, CDR2 FVKESK. DNA for the CDR3: TGTGCCAGCAGCCTCCTAGGGTTGCCTGAAGCTTTCTTT. Translated: CASSLLGLPEAFF.

This clone was picked up a small number of times. Within the sample, other DNA sequences also encode this same CDR3. V is TRBV5-1 and J is TRBJ2-1, with 10 bases identical to TRBD1. Looked up from germline, CDR1 is SGHRS and CDR2 is YFSETQ. The CDR3 spans 15 residues. Trimming took 0 bases from V and 4 from J; bases not matched to a gene: 1. The DNA for the CDR3 is TGCGCCAGCAGCTTGGAGGGACAGGGGTACAATGAGCAGTTCTTC. Its translation is CASSLEGQGYNEQFF. The full variable domain, its missing parts supplied by reference TRBV5-1 and TRBJ2-1, is KAGVTQTPRYLIKTRGQQVTLSCSPISGHRSVSWYQQTPGQGLQFLFEYFSETQRNKGNFPGRFSGRQFSNSRSEMNVSTLELGDSALYLCASSLEGQGYNEQFFGPGTRLTVL.

The CDR3 spells CASSQETSQANTEAFF. CDR3 nucleotides: TGTGCCAGCAGCCAAGAAACGTCACAGGCGAACACTGAAGCTTTCTTT. The chain employs TRBV4-2 and TRBJ1-1, with D perhaps matching TRBD1 (5 bases). This CDR3 has 16 residues. Trimming took off 0 bases at V and 1 base at J, with 12 bases between the two ends. Germline V gives CDR1 LGHNA, CDR2 YNFKEQ.

The V call is TRBV28, the J call TRBJ1-4; D is unresolved. The V end lost 6 bases, the J end lost 8 bases, and 16 bases lay between the germline ends. The CDR3 covers 14 residues. The germline V gene encodes CDR1 MDHEN and CDR2 SYDVKM. CDR3 protein: CASRLGDLGEKLFF. The DNA for the CDR3 is TGTGCCAGCAGGTTGGGCGACCTGGGGGAAAAACTGTTTTTT.

The V and J genes are TRBV20-1 and TRBJ2-7; the D gene could be TRBD1 or TRBD2 (5 bases each). The V gene lost 6 bases and the J gene lost 8 bases, with 14 bases spanning the gap. CDR1 DFQATT and CDR2 SNEGSKA come from the germline V gene (reference sequence). The CDR3 covers 11 residues. In nucleotides, the CDR3 is TGCAGTGCCGTCGTCGGGACCCAGCAGTACTTC. Amino acid sequence: CSAVVGTQQYF.

The CDR3 sequence: CASSQAITGDTEAFF. The CDR3 nucleotides read TGCGCCAGCAGCCAAGCTATTACGGGCGACACTGAAGCTTTCTTT. The V and J genes are TRBV4-3 and TRBJ1-1; D remains ambiguous. Trimming took off 1 base at V and 3 bases at J, with 12 bases between the two ends. This CDR3 region has 15 residues. Germline-derived CDR1 and CDR2 are LGHNA and YSLEER.

The gene calls are TRBV5-1 and TRBJ2-4, with TRBD2 as a possible D gene (6 bases). The CDR3 sequence is 13 residues long. V was pared by 0 bases and J by 9 bases, with 10 bases between. Germline values: CDR1 SGHRS, CDR2 YFSETQ. CDR3 bases: TGCGCCAGCAGCTTGGCACAGCGGGCCATTCAGTACTTC. This codes for CASSLAQRAIQYF.

Of note for this clone: Within the sample, other DNA sequences also encode this same CDR3. The rearrangement uses TRBV25-1 and TRBJ2-7; D unresolved. Germline V gene sequence: CDR1 MGHDK, CDR2 SYGVNS. There are 11 residues in the CDR3. V was clipped by 3 bases and J by 4 bases, with 4 bases between them. The CDR3 DNA follows: TGTGCCAGCAGTGACAGGTACGAGCAGTACTTC. As protein: CASSDRYEQYF.

The genes are TRBV7-2 and TRBJ2-1; D is undetermined. Germline CDR1 is SGHTA and CDR2 is FQGNSA. The CDR3 is 15 residues long. With 3 bases removed from V and 4 bases from J, the gap between germline ends came to 13 bases. The CDR3 sequence is CASSFQSGLYNEQFF. DNA for the CDR3: TGTGCCAGCAGCTTCCAATCGGGTTTGTACAATGAGCAGTTCTTC.